The 17 T cell receptor beta chains given below trace back to one sample, sequenced in a study of blood T cell repertoires in COVID-19. The data were produced by immunoSEQ multiplex PCR, yet TCRdb's version contains in-frame clones alone and is incomplete. This sample has about 190,000 clones; 60% to 80% occur once, and the top ten carry 26%. Sequenced: peripheral blood. The origin of the receptors is a woman aged 70-85 years with acute or convalescent COVID-19.

The chain is built from TRBV29-1 and TRBJ2-7; 7 positions agree with TRBD1. The ends lost 4 bases at V and 7 bases at J; junction bases unmatched: 7. Germline-derived CDR1 and CDR2 are SQVTM and ANQGSEA. The CDR3 spans 12 residues. CDR3 sequence reads: CSVGQGSGEQYF. CDR3 sequence (DNA): TGCAGCGTTGGACAGGGCTCCGGGGAGCAGTACTTC.

V gene TRBV3-1 (or the pseudogene TRBV3-2) combines with J gene TRBJ1-1; 7 bases agree with TRBD1. Germline V gene data show CDR1 as LGHDT and CDR2 as YNNKEL (reference sequence). The CDR3 runs 19 residues. Trimming cost V 3 bases and J 0 bases; bases outside gene matches: 16. The CDR3 spells CASSQGQLRTGSMNTEAFF. CDR3 bases: TGTGCCAGCAGCCAGGGACAATTAAGGACAGGTAGCATGAACACTGAAGCTTTCTTT.

V and J are TRBV2 and TRBJ2-7, with TRBD1 matching 8 bases. V shed 6 bases, J shed 5 bases, and the junction held 9 bases outside the gene matches. The CDR3 consists of 14 residues. Germline V gene data show CDR1 as SNHLY and CDR2 as FYNNEI. CDR3 nucleotides: TGTGCCAGCAGCGACAGGGGTCCTGGGAACGAGCAGTACTTC. Translation gives CASSDRGPGNEQYF.

The gene calls are TRBV19 and TRBJ2-3, with TRBD2 matching 7 bases. Germline lookup yields CDR1 LNHDA and CDR2 SQIVND (reference sequence). The CDR3 loop spans 15 amino acids. The V segment lost 7 bases and the J segment 7 bases; nucleotides outside the gene matches: 14. CDR3 sequence (DNA): TGTGCCAGTACCTCATCGGGAGGCTCCCGGAATACGCAGTATTTT. It specifies CASTSSGGSRNTQYF.

The genes are TRBV30 and TRBJ1-1; the D is unclear. Deletions cut 2 bases from V and 1 base from J, with 11 bases between. CDR1 and CDR2 (germline): GTSNPN, SVGIG (reference sequence). This CDR3 has 14 residues. The CDR3 DNA is TGTGCCTGGAGTCCCTCTAAAAAGAACACTGAAGCTTTCTTT. Its protein is CAWSPSKKNTEAFF.

V and J are TRBV24-1 and TRBJ2-2, with 9 positions matching TRBD1. The CDR3 length is 16 residues. V shed 5 bases and J 6 bases; nucleotides not matched to a gene: 9. CDR1 KGHDR and CDR2 SFDVKD come from the germline V gene. This CDR3 is CATSAPNRGRPGELFF. Here the CDR3 DNA reads TGTGCCACCAGTGCCCCAAACAGGGGGCGTCCCGGGGAGCTGTTTTTT.

The chain is built from TRBV5-1 and TRBJ2-1, with 8 positions matching TRBD2. The CDR3 covers 14 residues. From germline, CDR1 is SGHRS and CDR2 YFSETQ. Germline trimming cut 0 bases from V and 5 bases from J; bases unmatched to any gene: 1. This chain's CDR3 is CASSLELADNEQFF. In DNA, the CDR3 is TGCGCCAGCAGCTTGGAACTAGCGGACAATGAGCAGTTCTTC.

This chain uses TRBV5-1 with TRBJ2-3; 8 positions match TRBD2. V shed 8 bases, J shed 1 base, and the junction held 3 bases outside the gene matches. There are 13 residues in the CDR3. Germline CDR1 reads SGHRS; CDR2 reads YFSETQ. The DNA for the CDR3 is TGCGCCAGTCAGACTAGCGGCACAGATACGCAGTATTTT. The encoded protein is CASQTSGTDTQYF.

The chain has TRBV6-1 and TRBJ1-2; TRBD1 is a possible D gene (6 bases). The germline gives CDR1 MNHNS, CDR2 SASEGT. This CDR3 region has 15 residues. The V end was cut by 3 bases, the J end by 4 bases, with 15 bases between. The CDR3 region has the DNA TGTGCCAGCAGTGACAGGGGTTATGAGGCCTATGGCTACACCTTC. This encodes CASSDRGYEAYGYTF.

The genes are TRBV7-2 and TRBJ1-2, with unresolved D. This CDR3 has 11 residues. Germline CDR1 and CDR2: SGHTA and FQGNSA. Trimming left V 5 bases short and J 8 bases short, with 9 bases between. The CDR3 reads CASSTYGGYTF. As DNA, the CDR3 is TGTGCCAGCAGCACCTACGGGGGCTACACCTTC.

The chain couples TRBV4-1 to TRBJ2-2, with 8 bases matching TRBD2. This CDR3 comprises 15 residues. Trimming took 5 bases from V and 0 from J; bases not matched to a gene: 2. Germline lookup yields CDR1 MGHRA and CDR2 YSYEKL. CDR3 sequence: CASSERESNTGELFF. The CDR3 nucleotides read TGCGCCAGCAGCGAGCGGGAGTCGAACACCGGGGAGCTGTTTTTT.

CDR3 loop: CASSSGQGLNYGYTF. The CDR3 region has the DNA TGCGCCAGCAGCTCCGGACAGGGGCTGAACTATGGCTACACCTTC. J is TRBJ1-2 and V is TRBV5-1, with 9 positions matching TRBD1. Germline V gene sequence: CDR1 SGHRS, CDR2 YFSETQ. With V trimmed by 3 bases and J by 2 bases, 5 bases remained unmatched. CDR3 length: 15 amino acids.

The V gene is TRBV30, the J gene TRBJ2-5; TRBD2 aligns across 7 bases. The germline V gene encodes CDR1 GTSNPN and CDR2 SVGIG (reference sequence). The junction had 8 bases not matched to a gene; V was cut back by 0 bases and J by 10 bases. The CDR3 length is 13 residues. CDR3 sequence: CAWSVWSWEGQYF. CDR3 DNA: TGTGCCTGGAGTGTTTGGAGTTGGGAGGGCCAGTACTTC. Full variable domain (outside the CDR3, taken from reference TRBV30 and TRBJ2-5): SQTIHQWPATLVQPVGSPLSLECTVEGTSNPNLYWYRQAAGRGLQLLFYSVGIGQISSEVPQNLSASRPQDRQFILSSKKLLLSDSGFYLCAWSVWSWEGQYFGPGTRLLVL.

The chain combines TRBV27 with TRBJ2-1; 12 bases fit TRBD2. This CDR3 comprises 16 residues. Germline loops: CDR1 MNHEY, CDR2 SMNVEV (reference sequence). V shed 2 bases, J shed 7 bases, and the junction held 6 bases outside the gene matches. The CDR3 reads CASSLRGTSGPNEQFF. In DNA form, the CDR3 reads TGTGCCAGCAGTTTACGAGGGACTAGCGGGCCGAATGAGCAGTTCTTC.

The rearrangement uses TRBV3-1 (or the pseudogene TRBV3-2) and TRBJ1-2; D perhaps matches TRBD1 (5 bases). Germline CDR1 is LGHDT and CDR2 is YNNKEL (reference sequence). Trimming took off 0 bases at V and 7 bases at J, with 6 bases between the two ends. CDR3 length: 12 amino acids. The CDR3 DNA follows: TGTGCCAGCAGCCAAGATCAGGGTGGCTACACCTTC. As protein: CASSQDQGGYTF.

The chain recombines TRBV2 with TRBJ1-4; D not certain. The germline V gene encodes CDR1 SNHLY and CDR2 FYNNEI. With 6 bases removed from V and 8 bases from J, the gap between germline ends came to 19 bases. This CDR3 has 15 residues. Written as DNA, the CDR3 is TGTGCCAGCAGCGAGGTAGACACGGGAGACGAAAAACTGTTTTTT. It encodes CASSEVDTGDEKLFF.

This clone was detected only a few times. The J gene is TRBJ2-3, the V gene TRBV3-1 (or the pseudogene TRBV3-2); D gene ambiguous. Looked up from germline, CDR1 is LGHDT and CDR2 is YNNKEL (reference sequence). Trimming cost V 1 base and J 2 bases, with 7 bases left between them. This CDR3 is built from 14 residues. The CDR3: CASSQGTATDTQYF. As DNA, the CDR3 is TGTGCCAGCAGCCAAGGTACTGCCACAGATACGCAGTATTTT.